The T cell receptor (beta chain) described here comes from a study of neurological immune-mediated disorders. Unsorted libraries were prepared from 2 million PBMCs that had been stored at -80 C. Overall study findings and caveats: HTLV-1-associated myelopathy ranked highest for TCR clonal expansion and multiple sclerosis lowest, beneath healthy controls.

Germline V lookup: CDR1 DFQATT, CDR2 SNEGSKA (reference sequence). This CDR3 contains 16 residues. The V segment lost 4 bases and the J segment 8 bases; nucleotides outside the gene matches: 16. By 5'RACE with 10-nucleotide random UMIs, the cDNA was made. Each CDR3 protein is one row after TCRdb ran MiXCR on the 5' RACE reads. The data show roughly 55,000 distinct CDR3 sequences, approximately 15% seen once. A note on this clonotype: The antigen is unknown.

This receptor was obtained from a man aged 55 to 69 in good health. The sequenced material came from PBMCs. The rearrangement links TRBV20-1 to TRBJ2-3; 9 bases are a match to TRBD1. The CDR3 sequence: CSATVGQGSPTGTQYF. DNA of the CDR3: TGCAGTGCTACCGTCGGACAGGGGTCCCCAACGGGTACGCAGTATTTT.